This is a list of T cell receptor beta chains from one sample in a study of T cells after yellow fever vaccination. TCRdb processed the 5' RACE reads anew with MiXCR; each CDR3 protein has one entry. Of about 350,000 distinct CDR3 sequences listed, under 15% are singletons. The sample consisted of CD4+ T cells sorted from PBMCs, taken 15 days after the yellow fever booster vaccination. All receptors come from a man aged 18 to 29 who received the YFV17D yellow fever vaccine. CDR3s include the opening cysteine and the closing phenylalanine or tryptophan. The D gene is left open where the match is weak. Rows give clone size only sometimes, using once, few, many, or a class for an expanded clone.

j_call v_call clone_size d_call cdr3_length cdr3_nt cdr3_aa
TRBJ1-2 TRBV18 - TRBD1 13 TGTGCCAGCTCACTCCTGGGGACAGACGGCTACACCTTC CASSLLGTDGYTF
TRBJ2-7 TRBV20-1 few TRBD1 15 TGCAGTGCACCGTTGCCGGGACAGGAGTTCTACGAGCAGTACTTC CSAPLPGQEFYEQYF
TRBJ2-1 TRBV6-2/TRBV6-3 many TRBD1 16 TGTGCCAGCAGGAGGCCGGGACAGAGCTCCTACAATGAGCAGTTCTTC CASRRPGQSSYNEQFF
TRBJ1-5 TRBV20-1 - - 14 TGCAGTGCTAGAGATCCAAATAGCAATCAGCCCCAGCATTTT CSARDPNSNQPQHF
TRBJ2-5 TRBV7-7 - - 14 TGTGCCAGCAGCGCAACCTACAGGGAAGAGACCCAGTACTTC CASSATYREETQYF
TRBJ2-7 TRBV28 few - 15 TGTGCCAGCAGTTTACGGGGGACGGTTTCCTACGAGCAGTACTTC CASSLRGTVSYEQYF
TRBJ1-3 TRBV4-1 - TRBD1 15 TGCGCCAGCAGGCAATTGACAGGGGAGCGAAACACCATATATTTT CASRQLTGERNTIYF
TRBJ2-6 TRBV27 - - 15 TGTGCCAGCAGCCCCTGGGGATCTGGGGCCAACGTCCTGACTTTC CASSPWGSGANVLTF
TRBJ1-5 TRBV21-1 many - 17 TGTGCCAGCAGCAACCACAGGGTCCCGCAAAACAATCAGCCCCAGCATTTT CASSNHRVPQNNQPQHF
TRBJ2-1 TRBV4-1 - TRBD2 17 TGCGCCAGCAGCCAGCACTTTCTAGCGGGGGTCCCTAATGAGCAGTTCTTC CASSQHFLAGVPNEQFF
TRBJ2-5 TRBV21-1 few - 14 TGTGCCAGCAGCCCAGAAGAGTACCAAGAGACCCAGTACTTC CASSPEEYQETQYF
TRBJ2-2 TRBV10-3 few TRBD1 16 TGTGCCATCATGGGACCTCACAGGGGAAACACCGGGGAGCTGTTTTTT CAIMGPHRGNTGELFF
TRBJ2-7 TRBV15 - - 13 TGTGCCACCAGCAGAGATTCCCAGCGGTACGTGTACTTC CATSRDSQRYVYF
TRBJ1-3 TRBV6-5 few - 16 TGTGCCAGCAGTTCGACCTGGACCGGTCGTGGAAACACCATATATTTT CASSSTWTGRGNTIYF
TRBJ2-2 TRBV3-1 - TRBD2 19 TGTGCCAGCAGCCAAGATGTGGTGCTAGCGGGGGGAAACACCGGGGAGCTGTTTTTT CASSQDVVLAGGNTGELFF
TRBJ1-3 TRBV4-1 few TRBD1 14 TGCGCCAGCAGCGAGACAGGGACTGGAAACACCATATATTTT CASSETGTGNTIYF
TRBJ2-5 TRBV20-1 - - 12 TGCAGTGTTCCCAGCGATTTAGAGACCCAGTACTTC CSVPSDLETQYF
TRBJ2-2 TRBV11-2 - - 15 TGTGCCAGCAGCTGGACAGACTCGAACACCGGGGAGCTGTTTTTT CASSWTDSNTGELFF
TRBJ1-1 TRBV18 - - 16 TGTGCCAGCTCACCCGGAAACTATGGTTTGGGCACTGAAGCTTTCTTT CASSPGNYGLGTEAFF
TRBJ1-1 TRBV5-1 - - 15 TGCGCCAGCAGCGTGGAACCTACAGGGTCCCCTGAAGCTTTCTTT CASSVEPTGSPEAFF
TRBJ2-7 TRBV18 - TRBD1 12 TGTGCCAGCTCCCAGGACAGGGTTGAGCAGTACTTC CASSQDRVEQYF
TRBJ2-7 TRBV5-1 - - 16 TGCGCCAGCAGCCCAGGAAACCGGGACCTAAGCTACGAGCAGTACTTC CASSPGNRDLSYEQYF
TRBJ1-4 TRBV20-1 many - 13 TGCAGTGCTCCGAGGGAGAGCCGGGAAAAACTGTTTTTT CSAPRESREKLFF
TRBJ1-1 TRBV24-1 few - 16 TGTGCCACCAGTGATTGGGCGCCAGGGCGGGTTACTGAAGCTTTCTTT CATSDWAPGRVTEAFF
TRBJ1-4 TRBV19 - - 14 TGTGCCAGTAGGAAACAGGGATTAAATGAAAAACTGTTTTTT CASRKQGLNEKLFF
TRBJ1-4 TRBV5-1 - TRBD1 16 TGCGCCAGCAGCGAGAGGGGGACAGCCGCAAATGAAAAACTGTTTTTT CASSERGTAANEKLFF
TRBJ2-5 TRBV20-1 - TRBD1 15 TGCAGTGCTAGAGCCAGGACAGGGGGACGGGAGACCCAGTACTTC CSARARTGGRETQYF
TRBJ2-7 TRBV20-1 few - 11 TGCAGTGCTAGGGATAGTGGCGAGCAGTACTTC CSARDSGEQYF
TRBJ2-1 TRBV7-2 few - 16 TGTGCCAGCAGCCCCCCGGGTTGGGGGCACTCCTCGGAGCAGTTCTTC CASSPPGWGHSSEQFF
TRBJ2-5 TRBV20-1 - - 14 TGCAGTGCAACCGATATTGTATTCAAAGAGACCCAGTACTTC CSATDIVFKETQYF
TRBJ2-5 TRBV10-3 - - 13 TGTGCCATCAGTGAGGGGACTCCAGAGACCCAGTACTTC CAISEGTPETQYF